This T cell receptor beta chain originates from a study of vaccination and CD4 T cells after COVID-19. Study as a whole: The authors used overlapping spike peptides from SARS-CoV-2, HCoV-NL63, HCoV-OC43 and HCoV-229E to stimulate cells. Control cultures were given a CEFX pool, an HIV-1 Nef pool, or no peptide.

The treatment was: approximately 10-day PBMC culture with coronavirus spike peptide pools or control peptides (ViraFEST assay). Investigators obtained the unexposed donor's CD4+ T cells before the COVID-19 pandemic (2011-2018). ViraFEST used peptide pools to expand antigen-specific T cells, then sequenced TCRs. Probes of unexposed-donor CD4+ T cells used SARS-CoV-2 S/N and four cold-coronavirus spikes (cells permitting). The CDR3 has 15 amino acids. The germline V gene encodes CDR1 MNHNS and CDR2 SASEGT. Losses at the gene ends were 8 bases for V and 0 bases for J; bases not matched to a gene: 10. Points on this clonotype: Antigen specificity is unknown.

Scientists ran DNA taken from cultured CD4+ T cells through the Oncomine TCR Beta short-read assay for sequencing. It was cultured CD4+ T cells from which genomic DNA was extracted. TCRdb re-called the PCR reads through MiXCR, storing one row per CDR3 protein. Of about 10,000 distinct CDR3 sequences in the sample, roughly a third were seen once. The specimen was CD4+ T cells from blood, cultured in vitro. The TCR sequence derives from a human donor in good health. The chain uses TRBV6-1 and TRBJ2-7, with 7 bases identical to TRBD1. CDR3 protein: CASLSNRQGSYEQYF. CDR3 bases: TGTGCCAGCCTGTCGAATAGACAGGGCTCCTACGAGCAGTACTTC.